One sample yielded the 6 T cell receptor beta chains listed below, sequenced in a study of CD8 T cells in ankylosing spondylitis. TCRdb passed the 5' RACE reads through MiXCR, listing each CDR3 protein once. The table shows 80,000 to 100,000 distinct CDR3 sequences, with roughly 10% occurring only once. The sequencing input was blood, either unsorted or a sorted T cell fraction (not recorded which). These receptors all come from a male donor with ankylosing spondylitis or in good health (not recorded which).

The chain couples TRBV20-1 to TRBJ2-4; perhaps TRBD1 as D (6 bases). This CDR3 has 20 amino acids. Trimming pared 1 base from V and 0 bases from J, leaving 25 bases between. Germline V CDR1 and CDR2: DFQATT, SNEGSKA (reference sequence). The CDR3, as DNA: TGCAGTGCTAGAGGCGGCCCAGGGGAAACGATAACGCTAGCCAAAAACATTCAGTACTTC. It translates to CSARGGPGETITLAKNIQYF.

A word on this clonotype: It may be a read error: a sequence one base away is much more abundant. This CDR3 is CSASPGTSRGASGEQYF. The DNA for the CDR3 is TGCAGTGCTAGTCCCGGGACTAGCAGGGGGGCCTCAGGCGAGCAGTACTTC. This rearrangement joins TRBV20-1 to TRBJ2-7; 9 bases match TRBD2. The CDR3 contains 17 residues. Germline lookup yields CDR1 DFQATT and CDR2 SNEGSKA (reference sequence). The V and J ends lost 3 bases and 6 bases, in that order; junction bases with no gene match: 18.

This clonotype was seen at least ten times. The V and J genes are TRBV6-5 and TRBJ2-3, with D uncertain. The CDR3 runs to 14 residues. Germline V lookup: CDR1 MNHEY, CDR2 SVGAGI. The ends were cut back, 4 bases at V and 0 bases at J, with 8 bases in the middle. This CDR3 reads CASSFTLSTDTQYF. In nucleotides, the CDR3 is TGTGCCAGCAGTTTCACGTTGAGCACAGATACGCAGTATTTT.

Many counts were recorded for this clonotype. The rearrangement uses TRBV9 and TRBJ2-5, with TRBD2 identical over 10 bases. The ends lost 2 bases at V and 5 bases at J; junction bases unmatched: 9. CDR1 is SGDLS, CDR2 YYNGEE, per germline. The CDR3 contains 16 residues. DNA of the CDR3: TGTGCCAGCAGCGTCTCGTCCCGGACTAGCGGCGAGACCCAGTACTTC. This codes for CASSVSSRTSGETQYF. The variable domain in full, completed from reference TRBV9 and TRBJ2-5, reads DSGVTQTPKHLITATGQRVTLRCSPRSGDLSVYWYQQSLDQGLQFLIQYYNGEERAKGNILERFSAQQFPDLHSELNLSSLELGDSALYFCASSVSSRTSGETQYFGPGTRLLVL.

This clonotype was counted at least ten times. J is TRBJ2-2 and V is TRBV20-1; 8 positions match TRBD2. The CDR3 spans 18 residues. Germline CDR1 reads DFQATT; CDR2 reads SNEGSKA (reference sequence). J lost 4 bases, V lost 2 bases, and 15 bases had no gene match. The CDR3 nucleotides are TGCAGTGCTAGAAAAGATCTAGCGGGCGCCCCAGGCACCGGGGAGCTGTTTTTT. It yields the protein CSARKDLAGAPGTGELFF.

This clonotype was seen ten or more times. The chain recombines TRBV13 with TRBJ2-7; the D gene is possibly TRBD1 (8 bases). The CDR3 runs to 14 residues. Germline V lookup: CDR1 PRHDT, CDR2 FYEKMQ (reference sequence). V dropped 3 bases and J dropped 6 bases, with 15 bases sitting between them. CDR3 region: CASSFRQGRGEQYF. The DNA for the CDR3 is TGTGCCAGCAGCTTTCGACAGGGGAGGGGCGAGCAGTACTTC.